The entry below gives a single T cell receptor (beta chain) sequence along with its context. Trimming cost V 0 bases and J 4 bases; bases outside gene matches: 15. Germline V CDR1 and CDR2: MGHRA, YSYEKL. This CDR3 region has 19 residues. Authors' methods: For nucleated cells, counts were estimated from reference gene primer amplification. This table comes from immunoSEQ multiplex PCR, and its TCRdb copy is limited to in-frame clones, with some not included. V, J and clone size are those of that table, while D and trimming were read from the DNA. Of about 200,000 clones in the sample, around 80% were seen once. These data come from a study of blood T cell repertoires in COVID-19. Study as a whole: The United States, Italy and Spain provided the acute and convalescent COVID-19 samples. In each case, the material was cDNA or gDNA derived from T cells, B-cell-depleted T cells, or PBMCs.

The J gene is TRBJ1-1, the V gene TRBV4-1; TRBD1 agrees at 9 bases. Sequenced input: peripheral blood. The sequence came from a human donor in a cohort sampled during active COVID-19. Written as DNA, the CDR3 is TGCGCCAGCAGCCAAGATGGGGGACAGGGTGTTAGGATAGGCACTGAAGCTTTCTTT. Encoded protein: CASSQDGGQGVRIGTEAFF.